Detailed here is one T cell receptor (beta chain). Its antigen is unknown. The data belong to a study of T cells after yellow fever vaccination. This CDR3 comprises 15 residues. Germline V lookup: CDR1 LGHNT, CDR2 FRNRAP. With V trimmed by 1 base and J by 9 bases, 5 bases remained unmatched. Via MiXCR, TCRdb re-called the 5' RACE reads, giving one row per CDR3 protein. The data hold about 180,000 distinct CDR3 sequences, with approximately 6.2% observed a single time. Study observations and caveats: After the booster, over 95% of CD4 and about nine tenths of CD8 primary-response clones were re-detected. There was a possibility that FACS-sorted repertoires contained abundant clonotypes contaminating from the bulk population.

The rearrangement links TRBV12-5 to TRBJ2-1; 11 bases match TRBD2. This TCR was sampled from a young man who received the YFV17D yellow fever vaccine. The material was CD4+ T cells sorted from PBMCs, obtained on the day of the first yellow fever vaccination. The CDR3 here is CASGLGLAGLGEQFF. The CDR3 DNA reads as TGTGCTAGTGGTTTGGGACTAGCGGGGCTCGGTGAGCAGTTCTTC.